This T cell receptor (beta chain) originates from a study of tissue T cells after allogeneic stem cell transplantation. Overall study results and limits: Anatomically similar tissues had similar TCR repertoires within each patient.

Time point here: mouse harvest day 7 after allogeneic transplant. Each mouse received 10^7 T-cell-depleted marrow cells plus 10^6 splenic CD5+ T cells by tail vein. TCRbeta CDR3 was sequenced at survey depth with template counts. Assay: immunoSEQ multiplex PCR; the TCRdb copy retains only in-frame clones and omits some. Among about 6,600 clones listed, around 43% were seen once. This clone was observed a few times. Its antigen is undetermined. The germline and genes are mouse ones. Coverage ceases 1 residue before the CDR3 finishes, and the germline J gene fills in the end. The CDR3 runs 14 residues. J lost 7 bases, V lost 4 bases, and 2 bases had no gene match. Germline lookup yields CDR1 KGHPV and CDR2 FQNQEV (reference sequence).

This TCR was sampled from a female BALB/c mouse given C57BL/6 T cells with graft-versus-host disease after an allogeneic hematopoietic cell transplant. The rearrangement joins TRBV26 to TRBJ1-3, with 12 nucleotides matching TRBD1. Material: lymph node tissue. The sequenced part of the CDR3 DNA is TGTGCCAGCAGTCCGGGACAGGGGGCCAATACGCTCTAT. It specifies CASSPGQGANTLY. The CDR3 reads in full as CASSPGQGANTLYF.